One and the same sample provided the 20 T cell receptor beta chains below, sequenced in a study of beta chain features in type 1 diabetes. The study reverse transcribed the entire isolated RNA, so it sequenced expressed TCRB transcripts. Generated by immunoSEQ multiplex PCR, the TCRdb table keeps only in-frame clones and is missing some. The sample has about 620,000 clones, about 16% seen once; the top ten hold more than 0.08%. The sample taken for sequencing was naive CD4+ T cells from blood. The receptors here all came from a man between 18 and 35 years old in good health.

This chain links TRBV28 with TRBJ2-7, with TRBD2 matching 13 bases. This CDR3 comprises 17 residues. With 5 bases clipped from V and 4 bases from J, the junction kept 11 bases outside the gene matches. The V gene's germline CDR1 is MDHEN and CDR2 SYDVKM. For the CDR3, the DNA is TGTGCCAGCAGTAGAACAGCCGGGACTAGCGGGGTTTACGAGCAGTACTTC. The encoded protein is CASSRTAGTSGVYEQYF. The full variable domain, with the rest looked up from reference TRBV28 and TRBJ2-7, is DVKVTQSSRYLVKRTGEKVFLECVQDMDHENMFWYRQDPGLGLRLIYFSYDVKMKEKGDIPEGYSVSREKKERFSLILESASTNQTSMYLCASSRTAGTSGVYEQYFGPGTRLTVT.

This clone was found a few times. This chain connects TRBV27 to TRBJ1-1; D is possibly TRBD1 (6 bases). CDR3 length: 16 residues. Germline V CDR1 and CDR2: MNHEY, SMNVEV (reference sequence). Trimming cost V 0 bases and J 2 bases, with 13 bases left between them. DNA for the CDR3: TGTGCCAGCAGTTTATCGTACAGGGACGCAAACACTGAAGCTTTCTTT. It translates to CASSLSYRDANTEAFF.

The chain has TRBV5-6 and TRBJ2-7; D remains ambiguous. The CDR3 runs to 14 residues. The germline gives CDR1 SGHDT, CDR2 YYEEEE. V dropped 4 bases and J dropped 5 bases, with 16 bases sitting between them. The CDR3 DNA is TGTGCCAGCAGCCCGGACCCGGTAAACCACGAGCAGTACTTC. Translated: CASSPDPVNHEQYF.

The chain joins TRBV7-2 to TRBJ2-7; 10 bases align to TRBD1. Looked up from germline, CDR1 is SGHTA and CDR2 is FQGNSA. With V trimmed by 5 bases and J by 6 bases, 10 bases remained unmatched. The CDR3 has 15 amino acids. The CDR3 loop reads CASSPPRQGAFEQYF. CDR3 bases: TGTGCCAGCAGCCCCCCCCGACAGGGGGCTTTCGAGCAGTACTTC.

This clone has more than one count but fewer than ten. The chain is built from TRBV7-2 and TRBJ2-7; unclear D gene. CDR1 and CDR2 (germline): SGHTA, FQGNSA. The CDR3 extends over 12 amino acids. Deletions cut 5 bases from V and 6 bases from J, with 11 bases between. CDR3: CASSRRMGEQYF. The CDR3, as DNA: TGTGCCAGCAGCCGACGTATGGGCGAGCAGTACTTC.

This clone turned up a few times. V and J are TRBV5-1 and TRBJ1-1; D is uncertain. Germline CDR1 SGHRS, CDR2 YFSETQ. The germline V and J ends were trimmed by 3 bases and 1 base, with 7 bases remaining between them. The CDR3 is 13 residues long. CDR3 protein: CASSWNGNTEAFF. The CDR3 nucleotides are TGCGCCAGCAGCTGGAACGGGAACACTGAAGCTTTCTTT.

This clone was seen a few times. The chain uses TRBV15 and TRBJ1-5; D remains ambiguous. V dropped 1 base and J dropped 6 bases, with 4 bases sitting between them. CDR3 length: 12 residues. CDR1 is LNHNV and CDR2 is YYDKDF in the germline V gene (reference sequence). CDR3 residues: CATSRALQPQHF. The CDR3 bases are TGTGCCACCAGCAGAGCTCTTCAGCCCCAGCATTTT.

In this sample, this clone turned up a few times. The CDR3 DNA reads as TGTGCCAGCAGCGGAACGACACCCCTGAACACTGAAGCTTTCTTT. Protein sequence: CASSGTTPLNTEAFF. The chain combines TRBV21-1 with TRBJ1-1; no check of the table's D call, TRBD1, against the DNA was made. TRBV21-1 is described as a pseudogene. The CDR3 covers 15 residues.

This clone has a handful of counts. This chain links TRBV9 with TRBJ2-5; 8 bases agree with TRBD1. V shed 3 bases and J 2 bases; nucleotides not matched to a gene: 9. CDR1 is SGDLS, CDR2 YYNGEE, per germline. This CDR3 region has 16 residues. The CDR3 loop is CASSGIGTGLQETQYF. For the CDR3, the DNA is TGTGCCAGCAGCGGGATCGGGACAGGCTTACAAGAGACCCAGTACTTC.

The rearrangement joins TRBV9 to TRBJ1-2, with unresolved D. This CDR3 is built from 21 residues. Between the trimmed V and J ends, which lost 1 base and 0 bases, there was a span of 28 bases. CDR1 and CDR2 (germline): SGDLS, YYNGEE. In DNA, the CDR3 is TGTGCCAGCAGCGTACTCTCCTCAGCACCGGGCAGGATACTAACTAACTATGGCTACACCTTC. Its translation: CASSVLSSAPGRILTNYGYTF.

CDR3 sequence reads: CASSLFKTQSYNEQFF. CDR3 bases: TGCGCCAGCAGCTTGTTTAAGACGCAGTCCTACAATGAGCAGTTCTTC. The genes are TRBV5-1 and TRBJ2-1; D gene unclear. Trimming removed 1 base from V and 1 base from J, with 12 bases in between. Germline V gives CDR1 SGHRS, CDR2 YFSETQ. The CDR3 covers 16 residues.

The gene calls are TRBV5-1 and TRBJ2-5; possible D gene TRBD2, 5 bases. Looked up from germline, CDR1 is SGHRS and CDR2 is YFSETQ. Trimming stripped 3 bases from V and 1 base from J, with 10 bases between. The CDR3 consists of 14 residues. The CDR3 region is CASSSRTRQETQYF. The CDR3 DNA sequence: TGCGCCAGCAGCTCCCGGACTCGCCAAGAGACCCAGTACTTC.

This sequence joins TRBV18 and TRBJ1-5; D is possibly TRBD1 (5 bases). Between the trimmed V and J ends, which lost 3 bases and 0 bases, there was a span of 15 bases. Germline assignment: CDR1 KGHSH and CDR2 LQKENI. This CDR3 is 17 amino acids long. The CDR3 DNA sequence: TGTGCCAGCTCACCGCAAAGACAGTCATATAGCAATCAGCCCCAGCATTTT. Its translation: CASSPQRQSYSNQPQHF.

This chain joins TRBV7-2 and TRBJ2-1; perhaps TRBD2 as D (6 bases). V shed 4 bases and J shed 10 bases, with 14 bases lying between them. Germline V lookup: CDR1 SGHTA, CDR2 FQGNSA. The CDR3 totals 13 residues. The DNA of the CDR3 is TGTGCCAGCAGCTCCCGACTAGGCTGGGAGCAGTTCTTC. This sequence encodes CASSSRLGWEQFF.

The chain recombines TRBV27 with TRBJ2-5; weak D call: TRBD2 (7 bases). Germline-derived CDR1 and CDR2 are MNHEY and SMNVEV (reference sequence). With 8 bases removed from V and 2 bases from J, the gap between germline ends came to 21 bases. CDR3 length: 16 amino acids. Here the CDR3 DNA reads TGTGCCAGCGTTCCCACTGCGCGGGGGCCGCAAGAGACCCAGTACTTC. Translating gives CASVPTARGPQETQYF.

The genes are TRBV5-5 and TRBJ2-7; D might be TRBD1 or TRBD2, each matching 5 bases. This CDR3 comprises 16 residues. Germline values: CDR1 SGHKS, CDR2 YYEKEE (reference sequence). V gave up 0 bases and J gave up 2 bases, with 15 bases separating them. CDR3 coding DNA: TGTGCCAGCAGCTTGGTTCTAGGGACGGATACCTACGAGCAGTACTTC. It specifies CASSLVLGTDTYEQYF.

This sequence joins TRBV7-2 and TRBJ1-1; D not certain. Germline values: CDR1 SGHTA, CDR2 FQGNSA. The ends were cut back, 6 bases at V and 4 bases at J, with 12 bases in the middle. This CDR3 comprises 13 residues. This chain's CDR3 is CASREGRVTEAFF. CDR3 in DNA: TGTGCCAGCAGGGAGGGCCGAGTCACTGAAGCTTTCTTT.

This clone showed up just a few times. The rearrangement links TRBV21-1 to TRBJ2-7; TRBD1, the D gene given by the table, was not confirmed from the DNA. TRBV21-1 represents a pseudogene. The CDR3 is 14 residues long. The CDR3 DNA is TGTGCCAGCAGCCCGGGACAGGGCCCCTACGAGCAGTACTTC. As protein: CASSPGQGPYEQYF.

The chain links TRBV2 to TRBJ1-1; unclear D gene. The CDR3 sequence is 13 residues long. V was shortened by 2 bases and J by 1 base, with 5 bases between the two germline ends. Germline CDR1 SNHLY, CDR2 FYNNEI. The CDR3 region is CASSERENTEAFF. The CDR3 nucleotides read TGTGCCAGCAGTGAACGCGAGAACACTGAAGCTTTCTTT.

This clone was picked up a small number of times. The genes are TRBV11-2 and TRBJ2-7; no firm D call. Per germline, CDR1 SGHAT and CDR2 FQNNGV. The V and J ends lost 5 bases and 3 bases respectively, with 14 bases between them. CDR3 length: 14 residues. The chain's CDR3 is CASSLSGRSYEQYF. CDR3 sequence (DNA): TGTGCCAGCAGCCTTTCCGGCCGCAGCTACGAGCAGTACTTC.